This is a list of T cell receptor beta chains from one sample in a study of T cell repertoires in cytomegalovirus infection. Their recognized antigens are unknown. TCRdb used MiXCR to reprocess the reads, holding one entry per CDR3 protein. The sample includes tens of thousands of distinct CDR3 sequences, approximately 36% of them seen just once. Sequencing was done on a sample of PBMCs, sequenced either directly or after in vitro stimulation (not recorded which). All receptors come from a human donor in good health (CMV status not recorded). Some clones in this sample may be carry-over from other donors' samples. CDR3s include the opening cysteine and the closing phenylalanine or tryptophan. The D gene is left open where the match is weak. The size entry is marked missing in some rows and otherwise reads once, few, many or a size class.

size | D | J | V | DNA | CDR3
few | - | TRBJ1-6 | TRBV4-1 | TGCGCCAGCAGCCAAACAGGGAATTCACCCCTCCACTTT | CASSQTGNSPLHF
- | TRBD1 | TRBJ1-5 | TRBV6-8 | TGTGCCAGCACCTCCAACCCCAGGGGGAGCAATCAGCCCCAGCATTTT | CASTSNPRGSNQPQHF
- | - | TRBJ1-3 | TRBV7-6 | TGTGCCAGCAGCTTAGATTTGAGTCGTCGGATCTCTGGAAACACCATATATTTT | CASSLDLSRRISGNTIYF
- | - | TRBJ1-3 | TRBV6-1 | TGTGCCAGCAGCCGAATAGGGGACATCGGAAGCGGAAACACCATATATTTT | CASSRIGDIGSGNTIYF
- | - | TRBJ2-5 | TRBV7-2 | TGTGCCAGCAGCACGGGGGCCGTCGCGACCCAGTACTTC | CASSTGAVATQYF
few | TRBD2 | TRBJ2-1 | TRBV7-2 | TGTGCCAGCAGCTTTCCACCGGGAGGAGTTTACAATGAGCAGTTCTTC | CASSFPPGGVYNEQFF
- | - | TRBJ2-3 | TRBV24-1 | TGTGCCACCAGTGATCCGACCCCTTCGGGAATAGGTAGTTTGTATTTT | CATSDPTPSGIGSLYF
- | TRBD1 | TRBJ1-5 | TRBV4-1 | TGCGCCAGCTCCCCCGGGGACAGAATAAATCAGACCCAGCATTTT | CASSPGDRINQTQHF
- | TRBD2 | TRBJ2-1 | TRBV4-1 | TGCGCCAGCAGCCATCGGGAGGGGGTGTCCTACAATGAGCAGTTCTTC | CASSHREGVSYNEQFF
few | - | TRBJ2-5 | TRBV7-9 | TGTGCCAGCAGCTTAGGGCAACCCGGAGGGACCCAGTACTTC | CASSLGQPGGTQYF
few | TRBD1 | TRBJ1-4 | TRBV12-3/TRBV12-4 | TGTGCCAGCAAGGACAGGACCAATGAAAAACTGTTTTTT | CASKDRTNEKLFF
- | TRBD2 | TRBJ2-7 | TRBV19 | TGTGCCAGTGGGATTCCTAGCGGGAGTTACGAGCAGTACTTC | CASGIPSGSYEQYF